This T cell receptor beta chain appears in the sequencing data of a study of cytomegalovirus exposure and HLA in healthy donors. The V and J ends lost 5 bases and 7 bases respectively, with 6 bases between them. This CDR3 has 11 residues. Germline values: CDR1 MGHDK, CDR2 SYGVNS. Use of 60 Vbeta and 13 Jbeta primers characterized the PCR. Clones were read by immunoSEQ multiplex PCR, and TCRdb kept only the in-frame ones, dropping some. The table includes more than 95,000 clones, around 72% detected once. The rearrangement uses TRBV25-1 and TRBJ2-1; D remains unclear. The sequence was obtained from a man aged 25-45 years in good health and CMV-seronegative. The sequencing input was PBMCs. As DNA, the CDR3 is TGTGCCAGCAGTCTCGTTAATGAGCAGTTCTTC. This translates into CASSLVNEQFF.